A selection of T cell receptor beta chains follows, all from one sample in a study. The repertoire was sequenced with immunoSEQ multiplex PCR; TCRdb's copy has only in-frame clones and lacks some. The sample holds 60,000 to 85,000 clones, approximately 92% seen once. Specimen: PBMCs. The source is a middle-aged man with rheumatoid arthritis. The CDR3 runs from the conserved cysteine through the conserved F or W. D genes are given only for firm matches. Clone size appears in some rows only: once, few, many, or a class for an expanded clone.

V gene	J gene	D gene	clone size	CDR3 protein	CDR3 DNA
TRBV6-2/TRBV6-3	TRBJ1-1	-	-	CASSTTSGQTWGTEAFF	TGTGCCAGCAGTACGACGAGTGGACAGACGTGGGGCACTGAAGCTTTCTTT
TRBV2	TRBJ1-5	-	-	CAGRTADPNQPQHF	TGTGCCGGACGGACAGCGGATCCCAATCAGCCCCAGCATTTT
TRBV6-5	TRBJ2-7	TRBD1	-	CASSQGQGAYEQYF	TGTGCCAGCAGTCAGGGACAGGGTGCCTACGAGCAGTACTTC
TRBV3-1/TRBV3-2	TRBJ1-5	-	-	CASSFTGSNQPQHF	TGTGCCAGCAGCTTTACAGGAAGCAATCAGCCCCAGCATTTT
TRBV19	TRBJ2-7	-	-	CASSPRGAYSYEQYF	TGTGCCAGTAGTCCAAGGGGGGCATACTCCTACGAGCAGTACTTC
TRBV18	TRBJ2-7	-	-	CASSSGNPYEQYF	TGTGCCAGCTCATCGGGTAACCCCTACGAGCAGTACTTC
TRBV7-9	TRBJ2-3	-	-	CASSSPLAADSTDTQYF	TGTGCCAGCAGCTCCCCCCTCGCAGCGGATAGCACAGATACGCAGTATTTT
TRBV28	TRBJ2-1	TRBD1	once	CASSLYGTGTYNEQFF	TGTGCCAGCAGTTTATATGGGACAGGGACCTACAATGAGCAGTTCTTC
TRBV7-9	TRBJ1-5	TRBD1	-	CASSPTGAKYSNQPQHF	TGTGCCAGCAGCCCTACAGGGGCCAAATATAGCAATCAGCCCCAGCATTTT
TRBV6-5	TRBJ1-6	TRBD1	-	CASSYAYRGNSPLHF	TGTGCCAGCAGTTACGCCTACAGGGGTAATTCACCCCTCCACTTT
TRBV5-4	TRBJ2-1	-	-	CASSGGKDPGEQFF	TGTGCCAGCAGCGGGGGGAAAGACCCTGGTGAGCAGTTCTTC
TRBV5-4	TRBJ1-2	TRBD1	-	CASSQRQGVGGYTF	TGTGCCAGCAGCCAAAGACAGGGAGTAGGTGGCTACACCTTC
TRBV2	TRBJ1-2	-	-	CASSEAGAGADLYGYTF	TGTGCCAGCAGTGAAGCTGGAGCAGGGGCGGATCTCTATGGCTACACCTTC
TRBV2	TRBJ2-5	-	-	CASMIWTRETQYF	TGTGCCAGCATGATCTGGACAAGAGAGACCCAGTACTTC
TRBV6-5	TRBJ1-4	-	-	CASSPGPGRTEKLFF	TGTGCCAGCAGTCCGGGACCGGGAAGGACTGAAAAACTGTTTTTT
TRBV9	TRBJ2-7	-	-	CASSPPRGTLTREQYF	TGTGCCAGCAGTCCCCCGCGGGGGACACTGACTCGCGAGCAGTACTTC
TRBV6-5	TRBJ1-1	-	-	CASRGQTYTEAFF	TGTGCCAGCAGGGGACAAACCTACACTGAAGCTTTCTTT
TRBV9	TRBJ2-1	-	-	CASSGIYNEQFF	TGTGCCAGCAGCGGGATTTACAATGAGCAGTTCTTC
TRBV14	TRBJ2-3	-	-	CASSQFSGINTDTQYF	TGTGCCAGCAGCCAATTTTCGGGGATTAACACAGATACGCAGTATTTT
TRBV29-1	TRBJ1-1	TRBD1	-	CSARDRLNTEAFF	TGCAGCGCAAGGGACAGGTTGAACACTGAAGCTTTCTTT
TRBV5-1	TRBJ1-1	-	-	CASSFEGPQEAFF	TGCGCCAGCAGCTTCGAAGGGCCCCAGGAAGCTTTCTTT
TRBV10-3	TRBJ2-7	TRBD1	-	CAIRSTGDAWGQYF	TGTGCCATCAGAAGCACAGGGGACGCTTGGGGGCAGTACTTC
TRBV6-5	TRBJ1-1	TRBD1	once	CASGQGNTEAFF	TGTGCCAGCGGACAGGGAAACACTGAAGCTTTCTTT
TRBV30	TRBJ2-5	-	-	CAWSVLRAGGETQYF	TGTGCCTGGAGTGTACTGAGGGCTGGAGGAGAGACCCAGTACTTC
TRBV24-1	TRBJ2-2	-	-	CATSPAANTGELFF	TGTGCCACCAGTCCGGCCGCGAACACCGGGGAGCTGTTTTTT
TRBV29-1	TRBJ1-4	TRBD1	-	CSAGQGGEKLFF	TGCAGCGCCGGACAGGGAGGGGAAAAACTGTTTTTT
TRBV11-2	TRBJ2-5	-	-	CASSLVRGTGETQYF	TGTGCCAGCAGCTTAGTAAGAGGGACGGGAGAGACCCAGTACTTC
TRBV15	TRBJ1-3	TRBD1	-	CASSRGGDRAGNTIYF	TGTGCCTCATCCCGAGGGGGCGACAGGGCTGGAAACACCATATATTTT
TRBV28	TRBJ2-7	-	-	CASTRAGTESYEQYF	TGTGCCAGTACGCGAGCCGGGACGGAGTCCTACGAGCAGTACTTC
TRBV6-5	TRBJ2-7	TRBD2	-	CASSYLGSGRNYEQYF	TGTGCCAGCAGTTACTTGGGTAGCGGGAGGAACTACGAGCAGTACTTC
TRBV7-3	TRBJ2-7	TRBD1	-	CASSPSRTGAEQYF	TGTGCCAGCAGCCCATCCAGGACAGGGGCCGAGCAGTACTTC
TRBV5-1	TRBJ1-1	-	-	CASSLVVSTEAFF	TGCGCCAGCAGCTTGGTAGTGAGCACTGAAGCTTTCTTT
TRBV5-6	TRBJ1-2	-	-	CASSLLIPRRNYGYTF	TGTGCCAGCAGCTTGTTAATCCCCCGGAGAAACTATGGCTACACCTTC
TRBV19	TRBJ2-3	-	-	CASSMVRSADTQYF	TGTGCCAGTAGTATGGTTCGTAGTGCGGATACGCAGTATTTT
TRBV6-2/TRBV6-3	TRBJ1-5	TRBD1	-	CASSYPTGIGNQPQHF	TGTGCCAGCAGTTACCCGACAGGGATCGGCAATCAGCCCCAGCATTTT
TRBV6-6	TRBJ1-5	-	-	CASSYGAGNQPQHF	TGTGCCAGCAGTTACGGGGCGGGCAATCAGCCCCAGCATTTT
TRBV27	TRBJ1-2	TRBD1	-	CASSLSIGDRGYGYTF	TGTGCCAGCAGTTTATCGATCGGGGACAGGGGCTATGGCTACACCTTC
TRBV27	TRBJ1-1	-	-	CASSSPQRSTEAFF	TGTGCCAGCAGTTCCCCACAGAGGAGTACTGAAGCTTTCTTT
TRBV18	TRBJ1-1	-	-	CASSPQTANTEAFF	TGTGCCAGCTCACCGCAGACAGCGAACACTGAAGCTTTCTTT
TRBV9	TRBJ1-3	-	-	CASSVAASGNTIYF	TGTGCCAGCAGCGTAGCTGCCTCTGGAAACACCATATATTTT
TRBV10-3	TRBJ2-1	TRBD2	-	CAISEAGDYPSGDEQFF	TGTGCCATCAGTGAGGCGGGGGACTATCCATCGGGGGATGAGCAGTTCTTC
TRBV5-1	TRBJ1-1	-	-	CASSAGRAPTEAFF	TGCGCCAGCAGCGCGGGACGGGCCCCCACTGAAGCTTTCTTT
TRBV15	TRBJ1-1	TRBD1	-	CATSRATGGALNTEAFF	TGTGCCACCAGCAGAGCTACAGGGGGCGCGTTGAACACTGAAGCTTTCTTT
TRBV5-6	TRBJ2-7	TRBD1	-	CASSSTDRGLHEQYF	TGTGCCAGCAGCTCTACGGACAGGGGTCTCCACGAGCAGTACTTC
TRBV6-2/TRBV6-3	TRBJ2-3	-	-	CASSYSSLGATDTQYF	TGTGCCAGCAGTTACTCGTCACTAGGTGCCACAGATACGCAGTATTTT
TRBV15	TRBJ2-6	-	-	CATSTSDHSGANVLTF	TGTGCCACCAGCACGTCTGATCACTCTGGGGCCAACGTCCTGACTTTC